Listed below are T cell receptor beta chains from one sample, sequenced in a study of shared clonotypes between healthy human individuals. Measured with immunoSEQ multiplex PCR; TCRdb has only the in-frame clones, and not every one. The table shows a few million clones, with approximately 93% occurring only once. The sample comprised naive CD4+ T cells from PBMCs. These TCRs come from a man aged 18 to 30 in good health. Some clones in this sample may be carry-over from other donors' samples. CDR3s include the opening cysteine and the closing phenylalanine or tryptophan. The D gene is left open where the match is weak. The listing skips clone size in some rows; elsewhere it reads once, few, many or a size class.

clone size	D gene	V gene	J gene	CDR3 protein	CDR3 DNA
NA	NA	TRBV11-3	TRBJ2-2	CASSLVGSNTGELFF	TGTGCCAGCAGCTTAGTCGGGTCGAACACCGGGGAGCTGTTTTTT
NA	NA	TRBV5-1	TRBJ2-3	CASSNPQGSGDTQYF	TGCGCCAGCAGCAACCCCCAGGGATCAGGGGATACGCAGTATTTT
NA	NA	TRBV7-3	TRBJ2-3	CASSRQSGTWPSDTQYF	TGTGCCAGCAGCCGCCAGTCCGGGACTTGGCCGTCAGATACGCAGTATTTT
NA	NA	TRBV7-9	TRBJ2-6	CASSLAAGNVLTF	TGTGCCAGCAGCTTAGCTGCGGGCAACGTCCTGACTTTC
NA	NA	TRBV29-1	TRBJ2-7	CSGQDGGGYEQYF	TGCAGCGGGCAAGATGGTGGAGGCTACGAGCAGTACTTC
few	NA	TRBV7-3	TRBJ1-1	CASSGGNTEAFF	TGTGCCAGCAGCGGTGGGAACACTGAAGCTTTCTTT
NA	NA	TRBV9	TRBJ2-2	CASSVGLITGELFF	TGTGCCAGCAGCGTAGGACTAATAACCGGGGAGCTGTTTTTT
NA	TRBD1	TRBV28	TRBJ2-7	CASSGAGTGAYEQYF	TGTGCCAGCAGTGGTGCCGGGACAGGGGCCTACGAGCAGTACTTC
NA	NA	TRBV7-6	TRBJ1-2	CASSRGAANYGYTF	TGTGCCAGCAGCAGAGGAGCAGCTAACTATGGCTACACCTTC
NA	NA	TRBV5-1	TRBJ1-1	CASSSDYGIGNTEAFF	TGCGCCAGCAGCTCGGACTACGGGATTGGGAACACTGAAGCTTTCTTT
NA	NA	TRBV5-1	TRBJ1-2	CASSYAPLTETYYGYTF	TGCGCCAGCAGCTATGCCCCCTTGACAGAAACCTACTATGGCTACACCTTC
NA	NA	TRBV4-2	TRBJ2-7	CASSQGGSHSTYEQYF	TGTGCCAGCAGCCAAGGTGGCAGCCATTCTACCTACGAGCAGTACTTC
NA	NA	TRBV9	TRBJ1-4	CASSVAGEGVIGEKLFF	TGTGCCAGCAGCGTAGCCGGGGAGGGGGTTATTGGTGAAAAACTGTTTTTT
NA	NA	TRBV1	TRBJ2-3	CTSSQLPPRAGCTDTQYF	TGCACCAGCAGCCAACTCCCCCCTAGAGCGGGCTGCACAGATACGCAGTATTTT
NA	TRBD1	TRBV2	TRBJ1-4	CASRRTGATNEKLFF	TGTGCCAGCAGGAGGACAGGGGCAACTAATGAAAAACTGTTTTTT
NA	NA	TRBV5-1	TRBJ1-5	CASSRDTNQPQHF	TGCGCCAGCAGCCGGGACACGAATCAGCCCCAGCATTTT
NA	NA	TRBV28	TRBJ2-3	CASSLRVPDTQYF	TGTGCCAGCAGTTTAAGGGTCCCAGATACGCAGTATTTT
NA	TRBD1	TRBV6-1	TRBJ2-7	CASSATGGYRNHEQYF	TGTGCCAGCAGTGCGACAGGGGGCTATAGGAACCACGAGCAGTACTTC
NA	NA	TRBV18	TRBJ1-5	CASSRTGDEPQHF	TGTGCCAGCTCACGAACCGGCGATGAGCCCCAGCATTTT
NA	NA	TRBV7-9	TRBJ2-7	CASSSGRQYYEQYF	TGTGCCAGCAGCTCCGGACGGCAGTACTACGAGCAGTACTTC
NA	NA	TRBV9	TRBJ1-2	CASTRGGINYGYTF	TGTGCCAGCACTAGGGGTGGGATTAACTATGGCTACACCTTC
NA	TRBD2	TRBV7-2	TRBJ2-4	CASSLSGRAPLAKNIQYF	TGTGCCAGCAGCTTGAGCGGGAGGGCGCCACTAGCCAAAAACATTCAGTACTTC
few	NA	TRBV15	TRBJ1-1	CATSSVDTEAFF	TGTGCCACCAGCAGCGTGGACACTGAAGCTTTCTTT
NA	NA	TRBV14	TRBJ2-2	CASRLSVGELFF	TGTGCCAGCAGGCTTAGTGTCGGGGAGCTGTTTTTT
NA	NA	TRBV7-9	TRBJ2-5	CASSLPSGKETQYF	TGTGCCAGCAGCTTACCGTCAGGGAAGGAGACCCAGTACTTC
NA	NA	TRBV5-4	TRBJ2-7	CASSLAPRGNEQYF	TGTGCCAGCAGCTTGGCCCCGCGAGGAAACGAGCAGTACTTC
NA	TRBD1	TRBV28	TRBJ1-1	CASSPGTVNTEAFF	TGTGCCAGCAGTCCTGGGACAGTCAACACTGAAGCTTTCTTT
NA	NA	TRBV6-5	TRBJ2-7	CASSYRFNHEQYF	TGTGCCAGCAGTTATAGGTTTAACCACGAGCAGTACTTC
once	TRBD2	TRBV7-8	TRBJ2-3	CASSLGKLAGIYTDTQYF	TGTGCCAGCAGCTTAGGAAAACTAGCGGGGATTTACACAGATACGCAGTATTTT
NA	NA	TRBV5-1	TRBJ2-7	CASSLGTGGPGAYEQYF	TGCGCCAGCAGCTTGGGAACCGGAGGGCCTGGGGCTTACGAGCAGTACTTC
NA	TRBD1	TRBV6-5	TRBJ1-1	CASSLTTGGTEAFF	TGTGCCAGCAGCCTAACAACAGGGGGCACTGAAGCTTTCTTT
NA	TRBD2	TRBV7-6	TRBJ2-7	CASSLLAGGPGEQYF	TGTGCCAGCAGCTTATTAGCGGGAGGGCCGGGGGAGCAGTACTTC
NA	TRBD1	TRBV14	TRBJ2-4	CASSRRQGGVNIQYF	TGTGCCAGCAGCCGAAGACAGGGTGGAGTGAACATTCAGTACTTC
NA	NA	TRBV10-3	TRBJ2-4	CAISESGGRGNIGIQYF	TGTGCCATCAGTGAGTCAGGGGGTCGCGGGAACATAGGCATTCAGTACTTC
NA	NA	TRBV11-2	TRBJ1-5	CASSFGQNSNQPQHF	TGTGCCAGCAGCTTCGGACAGAATAGCAATCAGCCCCAGCATTTT
once	TRBD1	TRBV29-1	TRBJ2-2	CSVDNTGGVPGELFF	TGCAGCGTTGATAATACAGGGGGTGTTCCCGGGGAGCTGTTTTTT
NA	TRBD2	TRBV5-1	TRBJ2-1	CASSLGGRTGDEQFF	TGCGCCAGCAGCTTAGGCGGGAGGACCGGCGATGAGCAGTTCTTC
NA	NA	TRBV18	TRBJ1-3	CASSWTSGNTIYF	TGTGCCAGCTCATGGACGAGTGGAAACACCATATATTTT
NA	NA	TRBV14	TRBJ1-2	CASSHGGQSYGYTF	TGTGCCAGCAGCCATGGGGGACAAAGCTATGGCTACACCTTC